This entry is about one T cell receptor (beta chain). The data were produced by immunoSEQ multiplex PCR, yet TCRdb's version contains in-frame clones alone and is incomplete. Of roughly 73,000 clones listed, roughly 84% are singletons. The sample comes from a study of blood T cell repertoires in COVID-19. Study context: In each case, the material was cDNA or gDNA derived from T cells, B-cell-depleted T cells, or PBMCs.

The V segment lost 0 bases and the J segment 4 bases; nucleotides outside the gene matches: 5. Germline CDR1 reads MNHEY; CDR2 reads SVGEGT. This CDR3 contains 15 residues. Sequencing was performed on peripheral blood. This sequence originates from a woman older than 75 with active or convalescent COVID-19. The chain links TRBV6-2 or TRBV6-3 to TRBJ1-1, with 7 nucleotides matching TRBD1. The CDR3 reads CASSYSKGAVTEAFF. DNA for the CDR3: TGTGCCAGCAGTTACTCGAAGGGGGCTGTCACTGAAGCTTTCTTT.